A single sample is the source of the 5 T cell receptor beta chains below, sequenced in a study of CD8+CD57+ T cells in acquired aplastic anemia (dated 2018 in TCRdb). Sequencing relied on an Illumina HiSeq 2000. TCR beta VDJ combination and CDR3 sequence profiling used genomic DNA as the template. TCRdb reworked the public reads: Q25 trimming with fastp, MiXCR clone assembly, productive beta chains retained. Duplicate CDR3 protein sequences are folded into a single record with the most common DNA and genes. For this sample the table gives around 170,000 distinct CDR3 sequences, of which around 47% were detected only once. The top ten hold over 7.5% of the sample. Expansion of CD8+CD57+ cells had been shown by flow cytometry in the patients chosen for sequencing. The sequenced material came from sorted CD4+, CD8+, or CD8+CD57+ T cells (not recorded which) from PBMCs. All receptors come from a human donor with aplastic anemia.

This clonotype has just a few counts. The chain has TRBV7-2 and TRBJ2-1, with D possibly being TRBD1 (6 bases). Germline V lookup: CDR1 SGHTA, CDR2 FQGNSA. V lost 3 bases and J lost 4, with 7 bases in between. The CDR3 is 13 residues long. The CDR3 nucleotides are TGTGCCAGCAGCTTGACAGGTTACAATGAGCAGTTCTTC. Protein: CASSLTGYNEQFF.

This sequence joins TRBV29-1 and TRBJ2-5, with TRBD1 as a possible D gene (6 bases). The CDR3 has 15 residues. Germline V gives CDR1 SQVTM, CDR2 ANQGSEA. The V end was cut by 3 bases, the J end by 3 bases, with 17 bases between. DNA for the CDR3: TGCAGCGTTGAGGCGGCAGGGGTCGACGAAGAGACCCAGTACTTC. This sequence encodes CSVEAAGVDEETQYF.

V usage is TRBV10-3 and J usage is TRBJ1-5; D gene uncertain. The length of the CDR3 is 13 residues. The V end was cut by 2 bases, the J end by 8 bases, with 10 bases between. In germline, CDR1 is ENHRY, CDR2 SYGVKD. The CDR3 DNA follows: TGTGCCATCAGTGAGATAGGCGGAGAGCCCCAGCATTTT. It encodes CAISEIGGEPQHF.

This clonotype has a handful of counts. J is TRBJ2-7 and V is TRBV10-3; maybe TRBD1 (7 bases). The CDR3 is 12 residues long. V lost 8 bases, J lost 4 bases, and 12 bases lay in between. Germline V CDR1 and CDR2: ENHRY, SYGVKD. The CDR3 is CAIQAGGYEQYF. For the CDR3, the DNA is TGTGCCATCCAGGCAGGGGGGTACGAGCAGTACTTC.

This clonotype was found a few times. The chain links TRBV7-2 to TRBJ2-3; no definite D call. V lost 0 bases, J lost 4 bases, and 11 bases lay in between. CDR1 and CDR2 from the germline V gene are SGHTA and FQGNSA. The CDR3 has 15 amino acids. The CDR3 reads CASSLAPLVSDTQYF. DNA of the CDR3: TGTGCCAGCAGCTTAGCCCCCCTAGTCTCAGATACGCAGTATTTT.